The sequence of this TCR beta chain was determined in a study of metastatic and nonmetastatic thyroid tumors. Study information: Repertoires from malignant and benign thyroid patients were compared across blood and tumor or nodule tissue. General study findings and limits: TCR beta diversity was reportedly significantly higher in malignant thyroid tumors than benign nodules, in blood and tumor.

Authors' methods: It was from CDR3 differences across clinicopathological groups that a distant-metastasis classifier for papillary thyroid cancer was built. TCRdb re-analyzed the PCR reads using MiXCR. TCRdb's processing, not the authors', yielded these V and J calls. The sample records 32,000 or so clones, 18% being singletons. Thyroid surgery was performed in patients who had received no treatment beforehand. This clone has at least ten counts. As yet, its antigen is unknown. Input material: blood. This sequence was found in a male donor with papillary thyroid cancer or a benign thyroid nodule (not recorded which). Some clones in this sample may be carry-over from other donors' samples.

The CDR3 DNA follows: TGTGCCAGTAGTATCCGTTCCACTGAAGCTTTCTTT. It specifies CASSIRSTEAFF. The V and J genes are TRBV19 and TRBJ1-1; D is undetermined. V gave up 3 bases and J gave up 4 bases, with 6 bases separating them. This CDR3 has 12 residues. Germline assignment: CDR1 LNHDA and CDR2 SQIVND (reference sequence). Complete variable domain (other parts from reference TRBV19 and TRBJ1-1): DGGITQSPKYLFRKEGQNVTLSCEQNLNHDAMYWYRQDPGQGLRLIYYSQIVNDFQKGDIAEGYSVSREKKESFPLTVTSAQKNPTAFYLCASSIRSTEAFFGQGTRLTVV.